This T cell receptor beta chain was recovered during a study of CD8 T cells in ankylosing spondylitis. Notes on the study in general: Made up of eight highly homologous variants, a TCR beta motif appeared characteristic of ankylosing spondylitis blood.

V lost 7 bases and J lost 3; bases outside the gene matches: 5. The germline V gene encodes CDR1 ENHRY and CDR2 SYGVKD. This CDR3 comprises 14 residues. With respect to this clonotype: Its antigen is not known.

One entry per CDR3 protein, called by TCRdb with MiXCR from the 5' RACE reads. The data contain over 600,000 distinct CDR3 sequences, 15% to 20% of them seen just once; the ten biggest clones take up around 19%. Sequencing was done on a sample of blood, either unsorted or a sorted T cell fraction (not recorded which). This receptor was obtained from a male donor with ankylosing spondylitis. The chain recombines TRBV10-3 with TRBJ2-5; 10 bases are a match to TRBD2. In nucleotides, the CDR3 is TGTGCCATCATTCTAGCGGGGGAGGAAGAGACCCAGTACTTC. It is translated as CAIILAGEEETQYF.